One sample yielded the 3 T cell receptor beta chains listed below, sequenced in a study of T cells after yellow fever vaccination. Using its own MiXCR run on the 5' RACE reads, TCRdb lists one record per CDR3 protein. The sample lists hundreds of thousands of distinct CDR3 sequences; 21% were seen once. The starting material was PBMCs, obtained roughly 23 days after the first yellow fever vaccination. The receptors were sampled from a young man who received the YFV17D yellow fever vaccine.

The V and J genes are TRBV5-6 and TRBJ2-7; D is uncertain. CDR1 and CDR2 (germline): SGHDT, YYEEEE. Trimming removed 1 base from V and 9 bases from J, with 8 bases in between. This CDR3 is 11 amino acids long. Written as DNA, the CDR3 is TGTGCCAGCAGCTTGCAGTATGGGCAGTACGTC. Residues: CASSLQYGQYV.

This clonotype was counted only a few times. This chain links TRBV30 with TRBJ1-1; D uncertain. Germline V CDR1 and CDR2: GTSNPN, SVGIG (reference sequence). The CDR3 spans 13 residues. Trimming removed 1 base from V and 7 bases from J, with 13 bases in between. CDR3 sequence reads: CAWSEAALSEAFF. Written as DNA, the CDR3 is TGTGCCTGGAGTGAGGCGGCTCTGAGTGAAGCTTTCTTT.

This clonotype has only a few counts. This sequence joins TRBV11-1 and TRBJ2-1, with a possible D match to TRBD2 (7 bases). Trimming shortened V by 9 bases and J by 5 bases, and 14 bases separated the two germline ends. This CDR3 contains 13 residues. Germline V gives CDR1 SGHAT, CDR2 FQDESV (reference sequence). This chain's CDR3 is CASLAGANNEQFF. The CDR3, as DNA: TGTGCCAGTTTGGCGGGGGCGAACAATGAGCAGTTCTTC. The full variable domain, in which reference TRBV11-1 and TRBJ2-1 provide the parts outside the CDR3, is EAEVAQSPRYKITEKSQAVAFWCDPISGHATLYWYRQILGQGPELLVQFQDESVVDDSQLPKDRFSAERLKGVDSTLKIQPAELGDSAMYLCASLAGANNEQFFGPGTRLTVL.